A few counts support the clone carrying this T cell receptor beta chain. Its specificity is not known. Trimming cost V 8 bases and J 1 base, with 12 bases left between them. Germline-derived CDR1 and CDR2 are SNHLY and FYNNEI. The CDR3 extends over 14 amino acids. This sample was included in a study of beta chain features in type 1 diabetes. Broader study findings: Patients with Type 1 diabetes showed moderately but significantly shorter TCRB CDR3s in all four CD4+ subsets.

The investigators reverse transcribed all of the isolated RNA, so they sequenced expressed TCRB transcripts. Repertoires were generated with immunoSEQ multiplex PCR, while TCRdb's copy carries only in-frame clones and drops some. The data contain roughly 160,000 clones, around 8% of them seen just once; the ten biggest clones take up around 0.56%. Sequencing used central memory CD4+ T cells from blood. The rearrangement joins TRBV2 to TRBJ1-5; D gene ambiguous. The receptor comes from a young woman with type 1 diabetes. The CDR3 DNA reads TGTGCCAGCGCGGAGGGCTTGAGCAATCAGCCCCAGCATTTT. Its protein product is CASAEGLSNQPQHF.